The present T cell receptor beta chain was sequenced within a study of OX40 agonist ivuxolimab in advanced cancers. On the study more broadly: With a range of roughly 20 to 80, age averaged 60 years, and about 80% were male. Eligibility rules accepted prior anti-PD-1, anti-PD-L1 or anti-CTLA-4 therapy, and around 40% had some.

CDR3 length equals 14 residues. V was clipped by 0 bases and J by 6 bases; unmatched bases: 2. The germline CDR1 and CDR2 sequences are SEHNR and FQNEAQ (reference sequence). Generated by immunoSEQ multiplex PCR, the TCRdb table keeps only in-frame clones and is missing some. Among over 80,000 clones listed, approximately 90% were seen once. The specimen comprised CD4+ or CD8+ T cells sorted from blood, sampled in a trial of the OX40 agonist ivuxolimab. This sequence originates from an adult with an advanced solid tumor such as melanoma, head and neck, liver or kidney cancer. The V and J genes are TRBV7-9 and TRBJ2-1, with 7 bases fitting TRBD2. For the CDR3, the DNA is TGTGCCAGCAGCTTAGCGGGAGGGGCCAATGAGCAGTTCTTC. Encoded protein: CASSLAGGANEQFF.